This is a list of T cell receptor beta chains from one sample in a study of metastatic and nonmetastatic thyroid tumors. From the PCR reads, TCRdb re-called clones with MiXCR. The profile shows roughly 13,000 clones, 25% to 35% of them singletons. Sequencing was done on a sample of tumor tissue. The receptors originated from a female donor with papillary thyroid cancer or a benign thyroid nodule (not recorded which). Some clones in this sample may be carry-over from other donors' samples. The CDR3 runs from the conserved cysteine through the conserved F or W. The D gene is left open where the match is weak. The listing skips clone size in some rows; elsewhere it reads once, few, many or a size class.

j_gene | d_gene | abundance | v_gene | CDR3aa | CDR3nt
TRBJ2-5 | TRBD1 | many | TRBV2 | CASSVGTAQETQYF | TGTGCCAGCAGTGTTGGGACAGCCCAAGAGACCCAGTACTTC
TRBJ2-1 | TRBD2 | few | TRBV20-1 | CSLEGSSGDRRNEQFF | TGCAGTCTCGAGGGGTCTAGCGGGGATCGCCGAAATGAGCAGTTCTTC
TRBJ2-3 | NA | many | TRBV20-1 | CSAYDLGSADTQYF | TGCAGTGCTTACGATTTGGGTAGTGCAGATACGCAGTATTTT
TRBJ2-1 | NA | NA | TRBV20-1 | CSARDGTSPDSSYNWQFF | TGCAGTGCTAGAGATGGGACGAGTCCCGACAGCTCCTACAATTGGCAGTTCTTT
TRBJ2-3 | NA | many | TRBV9 | CASSVEGQSTDTQYF | TGTGCCAGCAGCGTAGAGGGGCAGAGCACAGATACGCAGTATTTT
TRBJ2-1 | TRBD2 | NA | TRBV7-8 | CVSILLGLAGAGNEQFF | TGTGTCAGCATCTTGCTCGGACTAGCGGGAGCAGGCAATGAGCAGTTCTTC
TRBJ1-1 | NA | few | TRBV10-3 | CAISESRGSDGEAFF | TGTGCCATCAGTGAGTCGCGAGGCTCTGACGGTGAAGCTTTCTTT
TRBJ1-2 | NA | NA | TRBV11-3 | CASSRSLGPGGDGYTF | TGTGCCAGCAGCCGGTCCTTGGGCCCCGGTGGGGATGGCTACACCTTC
TRBJ1-2 | NA | NA | TRBV4-1 | CASSQVGAGYTF | TGCGCCAGCAGCCAAGTAGGGGCCGGCTACACCTTC
TRBJ2-7 | NA | few | TRBV6-1 | CAISESASGYEQYF | TGTGCCATCAGTGAGTCGGCTAGTGGCTACGAGCAGTACTTC
TRBJ2-1 | NA | NA | TRBV20-1 | CSADLGSVDEQFF | TGCAGTGCGGACCTCGGGTCGGTGGATGAGCAGTTCTTC
TRBJ2-7 | NA | medium-sized | TRBV6-1 | CASSLGGGSYEQYF | TGTGCCAGCAGTTTAGGGGGTGGCTCCTACGAGCAGTACTTC
TRBJ1-2 | TRBD1 | few | TRBV28 | CASSSQGFYGYTF | TGTGCCAGCAGTTCACAGGGGTTCTATGGCTACACCTTC
TRBJ1-1 | NA | medium-sized | TRBV27 | CASRFRGNTEAFF | TGTGCCAGCCGATTTAGGGGAAACACTGAAGCTTTCTTT
TRBJ1-4 | NA | medium-sized | TRBV11-2 | CASSLGGTEKLFF | TGTGCCAGCAGCTTGGGGGGTACTGAAAAACTGTTTTTT